The 26 T cell receptor beta chains below were found in one sample sequenced in a study of T-cell memory formation after mild COVID-19. In TCRdb, the 5' RACE reads were re-called with MiXCR into one record per CDR3 protein. The data contain around 340,000 distinct CDR3 sequences, more than 15% of them singletons. The sample was PBMCs or a T cell subset sorted from them (not recorded which). These TCRs come from a man aged 18 to 29 who had mild COVID-19 (a few samples of this study predate the infection). Cell type and time point are not known.

This clonotype was counted between two and nine times. This chain joins TRBV6-6 and TRBJ1-1; a weak D match, TRBD1 (6 bases). Looked up from germline, CDR1 is MNHNY and CDR2 is SVGAGI (reference sequence). The V gene lost 5 bases and the J gene lost 8 bases, with 15 bases spanning the gap. CDR3 length: 13 amino acids. The CDR3 region is CASSKRDINEAFF. In DNA form, the CDR3 reads TGTGCCAGCAGTAAAAGGGACATTAACGAAGCTTTCTTT.

The chain employs TRBV4-1 and TRBJ2-1, with TRBD1 as a possible D gene (5 bases). The germline V gene has CDR1 MGHRA and CDR2 YSYEKL. The CDR3 has 12 residues. Trimming removed 1 base at V and 9 bases at J, with 7 bases between. The chain's CDR3 is CASSQGGGEQFF. The CDR3 region has the DNA TGCGCCAGCAGCCAAGGGGGCGGTGAGCAGTTCTTC.

This chain links TRBV7-2 with TRBJ2-7, with a possible D match to TRBD1 (6 bases). The germline V gene encodes CDR1 SGHTA and CDR2 FQGNSA. This CDR3 spans 15 amino acids. Deletions cut 2 bases from V and 2 bases from J, with 13 bases between. Here the CDR3 DNA reads TGTGCCAGCAGCTTACGAGGACAGAAAGCCTACGAGCAGTACGTC. It codes for CASSLRGQKAYEQYV.

The chain uses TRBV7-8 and TRBJ2-4, with D perhaps assigned TRBD1 or TRBD2 (6 bases each). With 6 bases removed from V and 5 bases from J, the gap between germline ends came to 20 bases. CDR3 length: 16 amino acids. CDR1 SGHVS and CDR2 FQNEAQ come from the germline V gene. The CDR3 protein is CASSNSRSGAQNIQYF. CDR3 in DNA: TGTGCCAGCAGTAATTCTCGTTCGGGGGCCCAAAACATTCAGTACTTC.

The V gene is TRBV20-1, the J gene TRBJ2-6, with 9 bases matching TRBD1. CDR1 is DFQATT and CDR2 is SNEGSKA in the germline V gene (reference sequence). The CDR3 loop spans 16 amino acids. CDR3 nucleotide sequence: TGCACCCCCAGGGGACAGGGTGGGTCCGGGGCCAACGTCCTGACTTTC. Translated: CTPRGQGGSGANVLTF.

The chain carries TRBV20-1 and TRBJ2-5, with D perhaps being TRBD1 or TRBD2 (5 bases each). V lost 0 bases and J 4 bases, leaving 12 bases between the germline ends. Per the germline V gene, CDR1 is DFQATT and CDR2 is SNEGSKA (reference sequence). CDR3 size: 14 residues. The CDR3 is CSARDREGSETQYF. Here the CDR3 DNA reads TGCAGTGCTAGAGATCGAGAGGGGTCAGAGACCCAGTACTTC.

The chain combines TRBV4-3 with TRBJ2-2, with 8 bases lining up with TRBD1. CDR3 size: 17 residues. CDR1 is LGHNA and CDR2 is YSLEER in the germline V gene. V shed 0 bases and J 3 bases; nucleotides not matched to a gene: 6. The CDR3 is CASSQEQGAVDTGELFF. CDR3 sequence (DNA): TGCGCCAGCAGCCAAGAGCAGGGGGCGGTCGACACCGGGGAGCTGTTTTTT.

This clonotype was seen a few times. The genes are TRBV20-1 and TRBJ2-1, with D perhaps matching TRBD2 (5 bases). V lost 6 bases to trimming and J lost 8 bases, with 17 bases between them. Looked up from germline, CDR1 is DFQATT and CDR2 is SNEGSKA (reference sequence). This CDR3 region has 13 residues. The CDR3 loop reads CSASAGLLYEQFF. DNA of the CDR3: TGCAGTGCCAGCGCCGGACTTCTGTATGAGCAGTTCTTC.

The chain employs TRBV7-3 and TRBJ1-5, with D possibly being TRBD1 (5 bases). CDR3 length equals 19 residues. Germline CDR1 and CDR2: SGHTA and FQGTGA. Deletions cut 1 base from V and 2 bases from J, with 21 bases between. CDR3: CASSLRRGSPNKGNQPQHF. CDR3 nucleotide sequence: TGTGCCAGCAGCTTAAGACGGGGCAGCCCGAACAAAGGCAATCAGCCCCAGCATTTT.

This clonotype was detected ten times or more. This sequence joins TRBV29-1 and TRBJ2-2, with a tentative D call TRBD1 (5 bases). Germline V gene data show CDR1 as SQVTM and CDR2 as ANQGSEA. The CDR3 consists of 14 residues. V lost 1 base to trimming and J lost 3 bases, with 9 bases between them. For the CDR3, the DNA is TGCAGCGTTGAAGGGTGGGGCTACACCGGGGAGCTGTTTTTT. Translated: CSVEGWGYTGELFF.

The V and J genes are TRBV7-6 and TRBJ2-5, with D possibly being TRBD2 (6 bases). This CDR3 has 20 residues. Germline loops: CDR1 SGHVS, CDR2 FNYEAQ. Trimming cost V 2 bases and J 1 base, with 26 bases left between them. CDR3 sequence: CASSLLVSVADRGSQETQYF. CDR3 sequence (DNA): TGTGCCAGCAGCTTACTCGTCAGTGTAGCGGACCGAGGGAGCCAAGAGACCCAGTACTTC.

This clonotype has just a few counts. The chain uses TRBV4-1 and TRBJ2-3; 9 bases line up with TRBD2. The germline V gene encodes CDR1 MGHRA and CDR2 YSYEKL. V lost 4 bases and J lost 1; bases outside the gene matches: 15. The CDR3 contains 19 residues. CDR3 amino acids: CASSRLQSGGLEGTDTQYF. The CDR3 DNA follows: TGCGCCAGCAGCCGCCTCCAAAGCGGGGGGTTAGAAGGCACAGATACGCAGTATTTT.

The rearrangement links TRBV14 to TRBJ1-3, with D hard to call. CDR3 length equals 14 residues. The germline V and J ends were trimmed by 3 bases and 3 bases, with 9 bases remaining between them. Germline CDR1 and CDR2: SGHDN and FVKESK. CDR3 DNA sequence: TGTGCCAGCAGCCAGGACGATAGTGGAAACACCATATATTTT. Its translation: CASSQDDSGNTIYF. Drawing the rest from reference TRBV14 and TRBJ1-3, the complete variable domain is EAGVTQFPSHSVIEKGQTVTLRCDPISGHDNLYWYRRVMGKEIKFLLHFVKESKQDESGMPNNRFLAERTGGTYSTLKVQPAELEDSGVYFCASSQDDSGNTIYFGEGSWLTVV.

The sample holds a few counts of this clonotype. The CDR3 coding sequence is TGTGCCAGCAGTTTGGGTCGGCCGAAAGAGACCCAGTACTTC. Its translation: CASSLGRPKETQYF. The J gene is TRBJ2-5, the V gene TRBV12-3 or TRBV12-4; D not certain. V was cut by 3 bases and J by 3 bases, with 11 bases left in between. The CDR3 runs to 14 residues.

The chain carries TRBV20-1 and TRBJ2-3; TRBD2 matches 11 bases. Germline trimming cut 5 bases from V and 3 bases from J; bases unmatched to any gene: 7. Germline V gene sequence: CDR1 DFQATT, CDR2 SNEGSKA (reference sequence). This CDR3 region has 15 residues. CDR3 DNA: TGCAGTGCTTCGCTAGCGGGGGGACGGACAGATACGCAGTATTTT. Amino acid sequence: CSASLAGGRTDTQYF.

This clonotype was counted only a few times. V and J are TRBV12-3 or TRBV12-4 and TRBJ1-1; 7 nucleotides line up with TRBD1. J was trimmed by 4 bases and V by 6 bases; bases with no gene match: 8. The CDR3 loop spans 14 amino acids. CDR3 loop: CASSTTGVGTEAFF. In nucleotides, the CDR3 is TGTGCCAGCAGCACTACAGGGGTCGGCACTGAAGCTTTCTTT.

This clonotype turned up a few times. This chain uses TRBV20-1 with TRBJ1-5, with D uncertain. Germline V CDR1 and CDR2: DFQATT, SNEGSKA (reference sequence). V lost 3 bases to trimming and J lost 5 bases, with 11 bases between them. There are 13 residues in the CDR3. The CDR3 bases are TGCAGTGCTAGCGTCTGGGGAGATCAGCCCCAGCATTTT. This translates into CSASVWGDQPQHF.

This clonotype was counted a few times. The chain recombines TRBV6-6 with TRBJ2-1; 8 positions match TRBD2. Losses at the gene ends were 6 bases for V and 6 bases for J; bases not matched to a gene: 7. The CDR3 contains 14 residues. Germline V gives CDR1 MNHNY, CDR2 SVGAGI (reference sequence). DNA for the CDR3: TGTGCCAGCAGCCGGACTAGCCCGATCAATGAGCAGTTCTTC. As protein: CASSRTSPINEQFF.

This clonotype showed up just a few times. The chain has TRBV6-2 or TRBV6-3 and TRBJ2-5, with D hard to call. The CDR3 has 13 residues. Trimming removed 2 bases at V and 2 bases at J, with 6 bases between. From germline, CDR1 is MNHEY and CDR2 SVGEGT. CDR3 in amino acids: CASSYLVQETQYF. The CDR3 region has the DNA TGTGCCAGCAGTTACCTGGTTCAAGAGACCCAGTACTTC.

The V gene is TRBV29-1, the J gene TRBJ1-1; D is ambiguous. Germline CDR1 SQVTM, CDR2 ANQGSEA. The CDR3 runs to 12 residues. V was pared by 2 bases and J by 7 bases, with 11 bases between. The CDR3 region is CSVEFQAFEAFF. The CDR3 nucleotides read TGCAGCGTTGAATTTCAGGCTTTTGAAGCTTTCTTT.

In this sample, this clonotype turned up a few times. This rearrangement joins TRBV3-1 to TRBJ1-3; D is uncertain. Germline V gene lookup returns CDR1 LGHDT and CDR2 YNNKEL (reference sequence). V gave up 1 base and J gave up 3 bases, with 10 bases separating them. This CDR3 region has 15 residues. Here the CDR3 DNA reads TGTGCCAGCAGCCAAGGGCAGGCTTTTGGAAACACCATATATTTT. Translated: CASSQGQAFGNTIYF.

This clonotype was found a few times. The rearrangement uses TRBV5-1 and TRBJ2-7; 8 nucleotides agree with TRBD1. CDR3 length: 16 amino acids. The J segment lost 4 bases and the V segment lost 0 bases, leaving 9 bases of the junction unmatched. The germline V gene has CDR1 SGHRS and CDR2 YFSETQ. CDR3 amino acids: CASSLAPGTGGYEQYV. The CDR3 DNA follows: TGCGCCAGCAGCTTGGCCCCGGGGACAGGAGGGTACGAGCAGTACGTC.

This clonotype showed up just a few times. The rearrangement uses TRBV6-2 or TRBV6-3 and TRBJ1-5; no definite D call. V dropped 6 bases and J dropped 0 bases, with 12 bases sitting between them. Germline V gives CDR1 MNHEY, CDR2 SVGEGT. The CDR3 runs 15 residues. This CDR3 is CASRPGGYSNQPQHF. The DNA for the CDR3 is TGTGCCAGCAGACCTGGAGGGTATAGCAATCAGCCCCAGCATTTT.

This clonotype was found a few times. The V gene is TRBV5-5, the J gene TRBJ2-5; D may match TRBD1 or TRBD2 (5 bases each). This CDR3 contains 15 residues. Germline V gene sequence: CDR1 SGHKS, CDR2 YYEKEE (reference sequence). V shed 2 bases and J shed 2 bases, with 13 bases lying between them. CDR3 protein: CASSFLGTEQETQYF. DNA of the CDR3: TGTGCCAGCAGCTTTCTGGGGACGGAACAAGAGACCCAGTACTTC.

The gene calls are TRBV7-2 and TRBJ1-1; D call uncertain. V was trimmed by 5 bases and J by 7 bases, leaving 14 bases between them. This CDR3 contains 13 residues. Germline-derived CDR1 and CDR2 are SGHTA and FQGNSA. In nucleotides, the CDR3 is TGTGCCAGCAGCGCCCGTCGCCTCGTTGAAGCTTTCTTT. Translated, it gives CASSARRLVEAFF.

This clonotype was recorded a few times. This chain connects TRBV4-3 to TRBJ1-2, with 7 nucleotides matching TRBD1. Germline-derived CDR1 and CDR2 are LGHNA and YSLEER. The CDR3 extends over 17 amino acids. The ends lost 2 bases at V and 2 bases at J; junction bases unmatched: 11. CDR3 nucleotides: TGCGCCAGCAGCCAATACCTTGGGGCAGGGGGAAACTATGGCTACACCTTC. It yields the protein CASSQYLGAGGNYGYTF.